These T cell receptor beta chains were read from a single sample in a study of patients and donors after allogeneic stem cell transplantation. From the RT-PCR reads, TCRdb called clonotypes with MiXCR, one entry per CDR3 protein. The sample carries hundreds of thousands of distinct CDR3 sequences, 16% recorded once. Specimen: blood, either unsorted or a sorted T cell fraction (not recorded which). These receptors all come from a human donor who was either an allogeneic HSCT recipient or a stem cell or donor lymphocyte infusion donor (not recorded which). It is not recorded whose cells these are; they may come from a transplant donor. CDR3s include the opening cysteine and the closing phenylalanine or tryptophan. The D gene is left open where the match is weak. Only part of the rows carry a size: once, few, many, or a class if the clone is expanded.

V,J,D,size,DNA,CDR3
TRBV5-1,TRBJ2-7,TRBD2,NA,TGCGCCAGCAGCCTACGACTAGCGAACACCTACGAGCAGTACTTC,CASSLRLANTYEQYF
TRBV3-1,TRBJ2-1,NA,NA,TGTGCCAGCAGCCGTGGGGGAAATGAGCAGTTCTTC,CASSRGGNEQFF
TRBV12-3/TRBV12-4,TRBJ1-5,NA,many,TGTGCCAGCAGTTCCCGGGGGGGGTTCTACCAGCCCCAGCATTTT,CASSSRGGFYQPQHF
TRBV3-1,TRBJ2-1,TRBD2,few,TGTGCCAGCAGCCGGGGACTAGCGGGAAGATTGGTTGAGCAGTTCTTC,CASSRGLAGRLVEQFF
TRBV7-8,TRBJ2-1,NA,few,TGTGCCAGCAGCTTAGTGTATGGAGATCACTACAATGAGCAGTTCTTC,CASSLVYGDHYNEQFF
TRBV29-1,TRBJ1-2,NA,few,TGCAGCGTACCGAAACGGACTGGCGGCTACACCTTC,CSVPKRTGGYTF
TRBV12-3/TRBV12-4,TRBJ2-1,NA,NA,TGTGCCAGCAGTTTCCTCCGGAGGGAGGACAATGAGCAGTTCTTC,CASSFLRREDNEQFF
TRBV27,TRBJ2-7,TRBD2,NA,TGTGCCAGCAGTATCCAAGGCGGGGGAACCTACGAGCAGTACTTC,CASSIQGGGTYEQYF
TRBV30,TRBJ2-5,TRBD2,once,TGTGCCTGGAAGACAAGCGGGGGCCGGGAGACCCAGTACTTC,CAWKTSGGRETQYF
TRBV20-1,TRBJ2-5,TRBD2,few,TGCAGTCCAAGGGACTCTCTAGCGGGGACCCAGTACTTC,CSPRDSLAGTQYF
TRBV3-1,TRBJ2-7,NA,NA,TGTGCCAGCAGCCGAGTCCACGGCGAGCAGTACTTC,CASSRVHGEQYF
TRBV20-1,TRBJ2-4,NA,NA,TGCAGTGCTAGCCCGCAAGGGGCGAAAAACATTCAGTACTTC,CSASPQGAKNIQYF
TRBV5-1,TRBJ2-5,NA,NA,TGCGCCAGCAGCGAAGGTCGGGAGACCCAGTACTTC,CASSEGRETQYF
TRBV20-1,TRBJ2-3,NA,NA,TGCAGTGCTCCTCTCAGGGGAGGAGATACGCAGTATTTT,CSAPLRGGDTQYF
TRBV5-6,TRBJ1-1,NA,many,TGTGCCAGCAGCTTGGACAGCCAGACTGAAGCTTTCTTT,CASSLDSQTEAFF
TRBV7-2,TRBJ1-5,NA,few,TGTGCCAGCAGCTCAACTGTGCTACAGCCCCAGCATTTT,CASSSTVLQPQHF
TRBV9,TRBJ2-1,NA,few,TGTGCCAGCAGCGTAGAGGGGCGGCGAAACAATGAGCAGTTCTTC,CASSVEGRRNNEQFF
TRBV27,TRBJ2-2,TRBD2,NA,TGTGCCAGCAGTGGTAGCGGGACGAACACCGGGGAGCTGTTTTTT,CASSGSGTNTGELFF
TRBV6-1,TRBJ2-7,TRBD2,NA,TGTGCCACCCTCCCCTTAGCGGGAAATTCCTACGAGCAGTACTTC,CATLPLAGNSYEQYF
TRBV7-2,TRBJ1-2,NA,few,TGTGCCAGCAGCTTGGGGGGGGTTAGTCTCTTGTACGGCTACACCTTC,CASSLGGVSLLYGYTF
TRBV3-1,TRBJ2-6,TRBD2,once,TGTGCCAGCAGCCAAGATCCGGGAGGTGTGGGTACTGGGGCCAACGTCCTGACTTTC,CASSQDPGGVGTGANVLTF
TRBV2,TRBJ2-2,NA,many,TGTGCCAGCAGCGGACAGACGACTAGGGAGCTGTTTTTT,CASSGQTTRELFF
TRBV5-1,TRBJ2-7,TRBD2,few,TGCGCCAGCAGCCCGCCTGGACTAGCGTCCCATTACGAGCAGTACTTC,CASSPPGLASHYEQYF
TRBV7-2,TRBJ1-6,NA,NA,TGTGCCAGCAGCTTAGTTGTGGCCAGGTATAATTCACCCCTCCACTTT,CASSLVVARYNSPLHF
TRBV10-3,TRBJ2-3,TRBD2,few,TGTGCCATCAGGGGACTAGCGGGACGGCAAGATACGCAGTATTTT,CAIRGLAGRQDTQYF
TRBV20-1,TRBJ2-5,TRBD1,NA,TGCAGTGCCCAGGGGGCAGGTGGGACCCAGTACTTC,CSAQGAGGTQYF
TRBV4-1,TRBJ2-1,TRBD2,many,TGCGCCAGCAGCCAAGATACAAGACTAGCGGGAAACAATGAGCAGTTCTTC,CASSQDTRLAGNNEQFF
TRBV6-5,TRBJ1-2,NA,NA,TGTGCCAGCAGTTACTCTTCAGGGGATACCTATGGCTACACCTTC,CASSYSSGDTYGYTF
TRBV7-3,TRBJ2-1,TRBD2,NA,TGTGCCAGCAGCTCGAGGACTAGCGGGGGTGGCGAGCAGTTCTTC,CASSSRTSGGGEQFF
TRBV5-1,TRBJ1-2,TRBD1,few,TGCGCCAGCAGCTGGGACAGGGCCATATATGGCTACACCTTC,CASSWDRAIYGYTF
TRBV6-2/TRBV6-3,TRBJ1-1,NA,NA,TGTGCCAGTCCGAACAGAGGGGGCACTGAAGCTTTCTTT,CASPNRGGTEAFF
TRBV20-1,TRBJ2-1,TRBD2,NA,TGCAGTGCTAGAGTACCGGGGGGGGCACGCAATGAGCAGTTCTTC,CSARVPGGARNEQFF
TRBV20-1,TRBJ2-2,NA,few,TGCAGTGCTAGAAGAGGGTCTCTCACCGGGGAGCTGTTTTTT,CSARRGSLTGELFF
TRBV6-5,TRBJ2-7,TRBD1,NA,TGTGCCAGCAGTTACCAACGACAGGGCTACGAGCAGTACTTC,CASSYQRQGYEQYF
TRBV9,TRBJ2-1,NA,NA,TGTGCCAGCAGCCATGGGACAGGCGGGACTAGGGGAAAGGAGCAGTTCTTC,CASSHGTGGTRGKEQFF
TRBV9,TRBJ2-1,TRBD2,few,TGTGCCAGCAGCGTAGGGACTAGCGGTGTGGATGAGCAGTTCTTC,CASSVGTSGVDEQFF
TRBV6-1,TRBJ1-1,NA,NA,TGTGCCAGCGCCTCGCGGGCCTCCCGGGGATACACTGAAGCTTTCTTT,CASASRASRGYTEAFF
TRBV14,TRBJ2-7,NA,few,TGTGCCAGCAGCCAAGAGGGACCCTACGAGCAGTACTTC,CASSQEGPYEQYF
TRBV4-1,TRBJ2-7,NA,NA,TGCGCCAGCAGCCAAGACCAGGGCCGGGACTACGAGCAGTACTTC,CASSQDQGRDYEQYF
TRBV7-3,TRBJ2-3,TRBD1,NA,TGTGCCAGCAGCCTAATAGGGGGCCCCACAGATACGCAGTATTTT,CASSLIGGPTDTQYF
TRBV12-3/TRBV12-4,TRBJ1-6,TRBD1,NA,TGTGCCAGCAGTTTAGGAGGGGGCAACACGTCACCCCTCCACTTT,CASSLGGGNTSPLHF